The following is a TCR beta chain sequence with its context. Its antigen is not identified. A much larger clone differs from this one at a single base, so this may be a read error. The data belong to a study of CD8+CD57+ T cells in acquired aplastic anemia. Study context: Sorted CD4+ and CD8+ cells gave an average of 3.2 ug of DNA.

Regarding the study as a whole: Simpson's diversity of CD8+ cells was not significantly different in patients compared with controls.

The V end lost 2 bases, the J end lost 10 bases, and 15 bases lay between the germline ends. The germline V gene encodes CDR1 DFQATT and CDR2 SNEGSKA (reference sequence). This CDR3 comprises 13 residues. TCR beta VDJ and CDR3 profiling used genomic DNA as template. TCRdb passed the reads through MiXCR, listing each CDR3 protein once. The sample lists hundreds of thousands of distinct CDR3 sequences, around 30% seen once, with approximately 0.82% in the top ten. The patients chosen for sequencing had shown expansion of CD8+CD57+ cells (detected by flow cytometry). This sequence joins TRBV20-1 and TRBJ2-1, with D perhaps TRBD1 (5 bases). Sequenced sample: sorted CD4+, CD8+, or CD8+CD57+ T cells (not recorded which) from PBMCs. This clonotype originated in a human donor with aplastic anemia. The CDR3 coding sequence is TGCAGTGCTAGACAGACAGTGACCTACGAGCAGTTCTTC. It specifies CSARQTVTYEQFF.